The T cell receptor beta chain described here comes from a study of T cells after yellow fever vaccination. TCRdb re-derived calls from the 5' RACE reads in MiXCR, one entry per CDR3 protein. Found here are about 500,000 distinct CDR3 sequences, about 17% of them singletons; the top ten hold around 16%. The sequence derives from a man between 18 and 29 years old who received the YFV17D yellow fever vaccine. Sequencing used PBMCs, obtained less than 6 days after the first yellow fever vaccination.

The CDR3 DNA follows: TGTGCTAGTGGTTTGCCTGGCACAGATACGCAGTATTTT. Its protein is CASGLPGTDTQYF. The chain has TRBV12-5 and TRBJ2-3; D is undetermined. Germline V gives CDR1 LGHNT, CDR2 FRNRAP. Trimming took off 2 bases at V and 1 base at J, with 4 bases between the two ends. This CDR3 spans 13 amino acids.